The next 22 T cell receptor beta chains were all read from a single sample in a study of cytomegalovirus exposure and HLA in healthy donors. Primers for the PCR totalled 60 Vbeta and 13 Jbeta. Sequencing was performed with immunoSEQ multiplex PCR; in TCRdb, only in-frame clones are kept and a portion is missing. This sample carries roughly 110,000 clones, more than 65% of them seen once, and the ten largest clones take 2% to 2.5%. Sequencing was done on a sample of PBMCs. These receptors were taken from a young man in good health and CMV-seronegative.

The V and J genes are TRBV13 and TRBJ2-1, with 10 bases fitting TRBD2. The CDR3 runs to 16 residues. Looked up from germline, CDR1 is PRHDT and CDR2 is FYEKMQ (reference sequence). V shed 0 bases and J 2 bases; nucleotides not matched to a gene: 1. For the CDR3, the DNA is TGTGCCAGCAGCTTAGGCCTAGCGGGGGCCTACAATGAGCAGTTCTTC. It yields the protein CASSLGLAGAYNEQFF.

The chain uses TRBV30 and TRBJ2-7; 7 bases line up with TRBD2. Trimming took 4 bases from V and 6 from J; bases not matched to a gene: 9. CDR3 length: 13 amino acids. Germline lookup yields CDR1 GTSNPN and CDR2 SVGIG (reference sequence). The CDR3 sequence: CAWTHPGGSEQYF. The CDR3 nucleotides are TGTGCCTGGACCCATCCGGGGGGAAGCGAGCAGTACTTC.

The chain is built from TRBV5-1 and TRBJ1-1; D uncertain. The CDR3 loop spans 16 amino acids. Germline CDR1 and CDR2: SGHRS and YFSETQ. Trimming left V 0 bases short and J 0 bases short, with 12 bases between. CDR3 in DNA: TGCGCCAGCAGCTTGGTGGTGGGCACCATGAACACTGAAGCTTTCTTT. As protein: CASSLVVGTMNTEAFF.

The chain is built from TRBV2 and TRBJ1-3; no reliable D call. The CDR3 covers 13 residues. Germline CDR1 SNHLY, CDR2 FYNNEI. The V end lost 5 bases, the J end lost 4 bases, and 9 bases lay between the germline ends. CDR3 loop: CASSSEGGNTIYF. CDR3 in DNA: TGTGCCAGCAGTTCAGAGGGAGGAAACACCATATATTTT. The complete variable domain, with remaining parts taken from reference TRBV2 and TRBJ1-3, reads EPEVTQTPSHQVTQMGQEVILRCVPISNHLYFYWYRQILGQKVEFLVSFYNNEISEKSEIFDDQFSVERPDGSNFTLKIRSTKLEDSAMYFCASSSEGGNTIYFGEGSWLTVV.

The genes are TRBV9 and TRBJ2-5; D perhaps matches TRBD1 (5 bases). The CDR3 spans 14 residues. CDR1 is SGDLS, CDR2 YYNGEE, per germline. The V end lost 3 bases, the J end lost 1 base, and 10 bases lay between the germline ends. DNA of the CDR3: TGTGCCAGCAGCGCCGACAGTATCCAAGAGACCCAGTACTTC. Translating it yields CASSADSIQETQYF.

The V call is TRBV25-1, the J call TRBJ1-6, with TRBD1 as a possible D gene (6 bases). V lost 4 bases, J lost 14 bases, and 15 bases lay in between. The CDR3 extends over 13 amino acids. The germline CDR1 and CDR2 sequences are MGHDK and SYGVNS. CDR3 protein: CASSGTRGGALHF. The CDR3, as DNA: TGTGCCAGCAGTGGAACACGAGGGGGAGCCCTCCACTTT.

The chain couples TRBV5-1 to TRBJ2-1, with D perhaps matching TRBD2 (5 bases). Trimming stripped 2 bases from V and 4 bases from J, with 19 bases between. CDR1 SGHRS and CDR2 YFSETQ come from the germline V gene. The CDR3 length is 17 residues. CDR3 coding DNA: TGCGCCAGCAGCTTCTCGACCGTAGGGAGTTCTTACAATGAGCAGTTCTTC. It translates to CASSFSTVGSSYNEQFF.

The gene calls are TRBV5-1 and TRBJ2-5; D gene unclear. The CDR3 sequence is 12 residues long. Trimming removed 0 bases at V and 5 bases at J, with 5 bases between. Germline values: CDR1 SGHRS, CDR2 YFSETQ. DNA for the CDR3: TGCGCCAGCAGCTTGGCTGAGGAGACCCAGTACTTC. Translation gives CASSLAEETQYF.

The V and J genes are TRBV30 and TRBJ2-7, with TRBD1 as a possible D gene (5 bases). The CDR3 sequence is 14 residues long. The ends were cut back, 4 bases at V and 2 bases at J, with 15 bases in the middle. The germline CDR1 and CDR2 sequences are GTSNPN and SVGIG (reference sequence). CDR3: CAWTTSLGPYEQYF. For the CDR3, the DNA is TGTGCCTGGACGACCTCGTTGGGGCCCTACGAGCAGTACTTC.

The chain joins TRBV29-1 to TRBJ2-5, with a possible D match to TRBD1 (6 bases). The V gene's germline CDR1 is SQVTM and CDR2 ANQGSEA. This CDR3 is 14 amino acids long. The CDR3 spells CSLAGRGTQETQYF. The DNA of the CDR3 is TGCAGTCTCGCCGGCAGGGGTACCCAAGAGACCCAGTACTTC. Together with reference TRBV29-1 and TRBJ2-5, the CDR3 gives the full variable domain: SAVISQKPSRDICQRGTSLTIQCQVDSQVTMMFWYRQQPGQSLTLIATANQGSEATYESGFVIDKFPISRPNLTFSTLTVSNMSPEDSSIYLCSLAGRGTQETQYFGPGTRLLVL.

The chain carries TRBV27 and TRBJ2-5; 11 bases line up with TRBD2. From germline, CDR1 is MNHEY and CDR2 SMNVEV (reference sequence). The CDR3 extends over 18 amino acids. With V trimmed by 4 bases and J by 5 bases, 15 bases remained unmatched. The CDR3 nucleotides read TGTGCCAGCAGTTCCCCCGGGACTAGCGGACCTAGGGGCGAGACCCAGTACTTC. The encoded protein is CASSSPGTSGPRGETQYF.

V and J are TRBV4-1 and TRBJ1-1, with D hard to call. This CDR3 contains 15 residues. Trimming left V 4 bases short and J 1 base short, with 13 bases between. In germline, CDR1 is MGHRA, CDR2 YSYEKL. The CDR3 loop reads CASSLSPVSNTEAFF. The CDR3 bases are TGCGCCAGCAGCCTTAGTCCTGTTTCGAACACTGAAGCTTTCTTT.

The rearrangement links TRBV6-1 to TRBJ2-7; D may be TRBD1 (5 bases). Per germline, CDR1 MNHNS and CDR2 SASEGT. Trimming shortened V by 7 bases and J by 2 bases, and 15 bases separated the two germline ends. The CDR3 has 14 residues. Here the CDR3 reads CASIQSDRAYEQYF. DNA for the CDR3: TGTGCCAGCATCCAATCTGACAGAGCCTACGAGCAGTACTTC.

This rearrangement joins TRBV5-8 to TRBJ1-5; 7 positions match TRBD1. Germline V gene data show CDR1 as SGHTS and CDR2 as YDEGEE. J was trimmed by 0 bases and V by 3 bases; bases with no gene match: 9. CDR3 size: 17 residues. CDR3 DNA sequence: TGTGCCAGCAGCTCCGGGACAGAGCGGAATAGCAATCAGCCCCAGCATTTT. Amino acid sequence: CASSSGTERNSNQPQHF.

V is TRBV15 and J is TRBJ2-5; D is perhaps TRBD2 (5 bases). This CDR3 has 14 amino acids. Per germline, CDR1 LNHNV and CDR2 YYDKDF (reference sequence). V dropped 1 base and J dropped 7 bases, with 13 bases sitting between them. In DNA, the CDR3 is TGTGCCACCAGCAGAGTGGCGGAAGAGGGGACCCAGTACTTC. Its protein is CATSRVAEEGTQYF.

The rearrangement uses TRBV29-1 and TRBJ1-2; D not certain. Germline values: CDR1 SQVTM, CDR2 ANQGSEA. The CDR3 is 12 amino acids. Trimming took off 6 bases at V and 0 bases at J, with 8 bases between the two ends. The CDR3 spells CSVPGANYGYTF. The CDR3 bases are TGCAGCGTACCCGGGGCTAACTATGGCTACACCTTC.

V is TRBV6-1 and J is TRBJ1-3; no reliable D call. Germline CDR1 and CDR2: MNHNS and SASEGT. Trimming left V 0 bases short and J 2 bases short, with 11 bases between. The length of the CDR3 is 16 residues. The CDR3 nucleotides read TGTGCCAGCAGTGAAGCGGCAGAACTACCTGGAAACACCATATATTTT. This sequence encodes CASSEAAELPGNTIYF.

J is TRBJ1-4 and V is TRBV2; 11 nucleotides align to TRBD1. The CDR3 is 13 residues long. Germline CDR1 reads SNHLY; CDR2 reads FYNNEI. V gave up 8 bases and J gave up 8 bases; unmatched junction bases: 4. The CDR3 coding sequence is TGTGCCAGCTGGGGACAGGGGGACGAAAAACTGTTTTTT. Translated, it gives CASWGQGDEKLFF.

The J gene is TRBJ1-1, the V gene TRBV19; possibly TRBD1 for D (6 bases). This CDR3 is built from 16 residues. Per germline, CDR1 LNHDA and CDR2 SQIVND (reference sequence). Trimming removed 7 bases at V and 4 bases at J, with 22 bases between. DNA for the CDR3: TGTGCCAGTATCCTCGGGGGGGGCGGTTGGATCACTGAAGCTTTCTTT. It specifies CASILGGGGWITEAFF.

This sequence joins TRBV30 and TRBJ1-5; perhaps TRBD1 as D (5 bases). Germline V CDR1 and CDR2: GTSNPN, SVGIG (reference sequence). V was clipped by 0 bases and J by 9 bases, with 18 bases between them. This CDR3 region has 15 residues. The DNA for the CDR3 is TGTGCCTGGAGTGTAGATATAGGGGTTCAATGGCCCCAGCATTTT. Encoded protein: CAWSVDIGVQWPQHF.

The chain carries TRBV29-1 and TRBJ1-1; possibly TRBD1 for D (5 bases). The germline CDR1 and CDR2 sequences are SQVTM and ANQGSEA. The V and J ends lost 7 bases and 5 bases respectively, with 17 bases between them. There are 13 residues in the CDR3. As DNA, the CDR3 is TGCAGCGAGACGAAGGGGCTGGGTACTGAAGCTTTCTTT. This encodes CSETKGLGTEAFF.

This chain links TRBV6-4 with TRBJ2-3, with TRBD2 as a possible D gene (6 bases). V lost 4 bases and J 2 bases, leaving 10 bases between the germline ends. This CDR3 spans 14 amino acids. The germline V gene has CDR1 MRHNA and CDR2 SNTAGT. The CDR3 bases are TGTGCCAGCAGTGTTAGCGGCCTCACAGATACGCAGTATTTT. It specifies CASSVSGLTDTQYF.